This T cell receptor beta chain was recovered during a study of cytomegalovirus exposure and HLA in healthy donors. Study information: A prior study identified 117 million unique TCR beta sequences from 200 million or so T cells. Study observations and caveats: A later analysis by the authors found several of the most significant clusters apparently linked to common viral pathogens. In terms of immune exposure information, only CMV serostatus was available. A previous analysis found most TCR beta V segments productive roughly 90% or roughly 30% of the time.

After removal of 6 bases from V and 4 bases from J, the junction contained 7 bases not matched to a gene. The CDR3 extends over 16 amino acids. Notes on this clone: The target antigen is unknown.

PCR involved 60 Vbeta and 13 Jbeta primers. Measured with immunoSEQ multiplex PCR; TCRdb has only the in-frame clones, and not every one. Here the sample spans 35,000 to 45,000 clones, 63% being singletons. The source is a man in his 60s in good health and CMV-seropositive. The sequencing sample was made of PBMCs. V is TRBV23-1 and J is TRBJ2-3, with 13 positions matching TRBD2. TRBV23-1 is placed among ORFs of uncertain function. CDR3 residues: CASSRTSGSNPDTQYF. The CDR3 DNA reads TGCGCCAGCAGCAGGACTAGCGGGAGTAACCCAGATACGCAGTATTTT.